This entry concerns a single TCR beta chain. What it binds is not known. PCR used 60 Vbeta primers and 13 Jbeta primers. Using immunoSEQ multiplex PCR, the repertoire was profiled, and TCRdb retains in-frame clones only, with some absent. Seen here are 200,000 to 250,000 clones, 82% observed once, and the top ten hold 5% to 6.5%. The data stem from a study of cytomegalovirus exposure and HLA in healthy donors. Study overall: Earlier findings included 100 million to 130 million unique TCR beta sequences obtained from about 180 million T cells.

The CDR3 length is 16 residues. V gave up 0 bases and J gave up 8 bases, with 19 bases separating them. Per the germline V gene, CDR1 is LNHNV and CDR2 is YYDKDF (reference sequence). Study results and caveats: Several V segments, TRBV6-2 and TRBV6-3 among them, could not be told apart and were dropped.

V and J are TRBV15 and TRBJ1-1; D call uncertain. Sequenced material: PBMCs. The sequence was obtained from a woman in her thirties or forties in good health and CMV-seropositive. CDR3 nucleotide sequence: TGTGCCACCAGCAGAGAGTCAATAGGACGCTGGAGGGAAGCTTTCTTT. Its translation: CATSRESIGRWREAFF. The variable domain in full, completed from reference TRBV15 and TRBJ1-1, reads DAMVIQNPRYQVTQFGKPVTLSCSQTLNHNVMYWYQQKSSQAPKLLFHYYDKDFNNEADTPDNFQSRRPNTSFCFLDIRSPGLGDTAMYLCATSRESIGRWREAFFGQGTRLTVV.